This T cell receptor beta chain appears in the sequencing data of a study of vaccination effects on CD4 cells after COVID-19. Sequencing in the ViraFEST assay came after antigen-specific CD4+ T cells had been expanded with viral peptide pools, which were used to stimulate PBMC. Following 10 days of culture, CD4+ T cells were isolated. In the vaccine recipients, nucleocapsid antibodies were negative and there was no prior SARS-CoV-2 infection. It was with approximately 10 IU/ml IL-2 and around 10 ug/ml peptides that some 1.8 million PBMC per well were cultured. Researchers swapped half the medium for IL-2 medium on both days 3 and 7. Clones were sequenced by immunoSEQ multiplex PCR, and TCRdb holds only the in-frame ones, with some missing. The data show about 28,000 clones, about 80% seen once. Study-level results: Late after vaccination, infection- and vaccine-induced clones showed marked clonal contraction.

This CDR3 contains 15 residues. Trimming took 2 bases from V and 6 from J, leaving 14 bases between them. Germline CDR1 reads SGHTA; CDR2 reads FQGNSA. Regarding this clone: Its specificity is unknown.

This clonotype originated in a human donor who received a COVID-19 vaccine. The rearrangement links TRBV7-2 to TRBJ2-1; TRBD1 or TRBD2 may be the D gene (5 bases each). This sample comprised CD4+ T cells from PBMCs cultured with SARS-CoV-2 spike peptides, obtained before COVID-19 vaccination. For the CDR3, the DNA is TGTGCCAGCAGCTTAATGGTCGGGACCACCAATGAGCAGTTCTTC. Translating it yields CASSLMVGTTNEQFF.